Following are 12 T cell receptor beta chains from one sample sequenced in a study of T cells in Graves' hyperthyroidism and ophthalmopathy. The TCR beta CDR3 regions underwent amplification using RNA transcripts as the source. The HTBI primer set was used in a first-round RT-PCR of the TCR CDR3. TCRdb fed the multiplex PCR reads into MiXCR, producing one record per CDR3 protein. The sample has 370,000 or so distinct CDR3 sequences, 20% to 30% seen once. What was sequenced was blood. The receptors originated from a man aged 45-60 years with Graves' hyperthyroidism.

This clonotype was observed a few times. The chain links TRBV20-1 to TRBJ2-3; D call uncertain. The CDR3 totals 13 residues. Trimming cost V 5 bases and J 1 base, with 10 bases left between them. Looked up from germline, CDR1 is DFQATT and CDR2 is SNEGSKA (reference sequence). DNA for the CDR3: TGCAGTGCTGTTACCCGCGGCACAGATACGCAGTATTTT. It translates to CSAVTRGTDTQYF.

This clonotype occurred once. V and J are TRBV7-9 and TRBJ2-7, with 8 bases lining up with TRBD1. V lost 2 bases to trimming and J lost 1 base; unmatched junction nucleotides: 4. Germline V lookup: CDR1 SEHNR, CDR2 FQNEAQ (reference sequence). CDR3 length: 15 residues. The CDR3 loop is CASSLRTGLSYEQYF. The DNA for the CDR3 is TGTGCCAGCAGCTTACGGACAGGGCTATCCTACGAGCAGTACTTC.

V is TRBV6-8 and J is TRBJ2-3, with a weak D call TRBD1 (6 bases). This CDR3 contains 13 residues. In germline, CDR1 is MNHGY, CDR2 SAAAGT. V was cut by 9 bases and J by 4 bases, with 14 bases left in between. The CDR3 nucleotides are TGTGCCAGACCTTGGGGACAACCAGATACGCAGTATTTT. Its protein is CARPWGQPDTQYF.

The table lists this clonotype with many counts. The chain employs TRBV3-1 and TRBJ2-5; 10 positions match TRBD2. V lost 1 base and J lost 5; bases outside the gene matches: 7. Germline V gene data show CDR1 as LGHDT and CDR2 as YNNKEL (reference sequence). The CDR3 is 16 amino acids. DNA of the CDR3: TGTGCCAGCAGCCAAGGAGGACTAGCGGCCAGGGAGACCCAGTACTTC. Its translation is CASSQGGLAARETQYF.

At least ten counts were recorded for this clonotype. The chain links TRBV3-1 to TRBJ2-1; 10 bases line up with TRBD2. The J segment lost 6 bases and the V segment lost 4 bases, leaving 6 bases of the junction unmatched. Germline assignment: CDR1 LGHDT and CDR2 YNNKEL (reference sequence). The CDR3 has 15 residues. CDR3 in DNA: TGTGCCAGCAGCCTTCCTAGCGGGAGTCGCAATGAGCAGTTCTTC. Amino acid sequence: CASSLPSGSRNEQFF.

This rearrangement joins TRBV7-9 to TRBJ2-7; tentative D call: TRBD2 (5 bases). The CDR3 contains 14 residues. Germline assignment: CDR1 SEHNR and CDR2 FQNEAQ (reference sequence). The V gene lost 5 bases and the J gene lost 7 bases, with 18 bases spanning the gap. The CDR3 DNA is TGTGCCAGCAGCCTCCGGACCGATCGGGGAGAGCAGTACTTC. Residues: CASSLRTDRGEQYF.

This clonotype occurred a few times. The chain couples TRBV3-1 to TRBJ2-5; unclear D gene. V was pared by 4 bases and J by 5 bases, with 17 bases between. The CDR3 runs 15 residues. In germline, CDR1 is LGHDT, CDR2 YNNKEL (reference sequence). This CDR3 reads CASSPLNSRKETQYF. As DNA, the CDR3 is TGTGCCAGCAGCCCCTTAAATTCTAGGAAGGAGACCCAGTACTTC.

This clonotype was picked up many times. The rearrangement uses TRBV20-1 and TRBJ2-5, with D perhaps matching TRBD2 (6 bases). Trimming pared 8 bases from V and 7 bases from J, leaving 17 bases between. The CDR3 runs 12 residues. Germline lookup yields CDR1 DFQATT and CDR2 SNEGSKA (reference sequence). The CDR3 DNA sequence: TGCAGTACCTCCCCGGGGGTCGGGACCCAGTACTTC. Translating it yields CSTSPGVGTQYF.

In its sample, this clonotype was seen many times. The rearrangement joins TRBV6-2 or TRBV6-3 to TRBJ2-1; TRBD2 matches at 11 bases. The CDR3 loop spans 14 amino acids. Germline lookup yields CDR1 MNHEY and CDR2 SVGEGT. Germline trimming cut 5 bases from V and 5 bases from J; bases unmatched to any gene: 2. The CDR3 protein is CASSGTSGNNEQFF. CDR3 nucleotides: TGTGCCAGCAGTGGGACTAGCGGTAACAATGAGCAGTTCTTC.

This clonotype appeared many times. The genes are TRBV18 and TRBJ1-5; D is unclear. V gave up 3 bases and J gave up 4 bases, with 19 bases separating them. The germline gives CDR1 KGHSH, CDR2 LQKENI. This CDR3 region has 17 residues. CDR3 sequence reads: CASSPAGSGGKNQPQHF. Here the CDR3 DNA reads TGTGCCAGCTCACCGGCGGGGTCGGGAGGCAAGAATCAGCCCCAGCATTTT.

This clonotype was seen repeatedly, ten times or more. This rearrangement joins TRBV5-1 to TRBJ1-1; 8 bases are a match to TRBD1. Trimming at V came to 4 bases and at J to 0 bases, leaving 8 bases not matched to a gene. This CDR3 is built from 16 residues. Germline V lookup: CDR1 SGHRS, CDR2 YFSETQ. CDR3 sequence (DNA): TGCGCCAGCAGCGCGGACAGGGACGTCCTGAACACTGAAGCTTTCTTT. It specifies CASSADRDVLNTEAFF.

This clonotype occurred many times. The chain uses TRBV11-2 and TRBJ2-5; maybe TRBD2 (6 bases). Deletions cut 3 bases from V and 3 bases from J, with 17 bases between. Looked up from germline, CDR1 is SGHAT and CDR2 is FQNNGV. The CDR3 consists of 16 residues. As DNA, the CDR3 is TGTGCCAGCAGCTTCCGTTTAGCGGTTTACAAAGAGACCCAGTACTTC. It is translated as CASSFRLAVYKETQYF.